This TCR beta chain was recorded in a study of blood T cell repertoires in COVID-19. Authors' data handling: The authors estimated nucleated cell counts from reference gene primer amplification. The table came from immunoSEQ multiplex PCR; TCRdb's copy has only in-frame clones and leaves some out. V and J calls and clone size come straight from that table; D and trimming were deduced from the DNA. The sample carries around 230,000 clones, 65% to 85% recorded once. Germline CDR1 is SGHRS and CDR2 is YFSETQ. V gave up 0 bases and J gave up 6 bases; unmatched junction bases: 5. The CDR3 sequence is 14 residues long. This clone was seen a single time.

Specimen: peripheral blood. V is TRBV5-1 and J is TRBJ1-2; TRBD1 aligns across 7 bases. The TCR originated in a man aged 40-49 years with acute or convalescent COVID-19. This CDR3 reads CASSLEAGGNGYTF. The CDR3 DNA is TGCGCCAGCAGCTTGGAGGCAGGGGGTAATGGCTACACCTTC.